One and the same sample provided the 18 T cell receptor beta chains below, sequenced in a study of T cells in Graves' hyperthyroidism and ophthalmopathy. From RNA transcripts, TCR beta CDR3 regions were amplified. The TCR CDR3 was amplified in a first-round RT-PCR using the HTBI primer set. TCRdb ran MiXCR on the multiplex PCR reads and lists one entry per CDR3 protein. The sample lists around 450,000 distinct CDR3 sequences, roughly 15% occurring once. The sample consisted of blood. These receptors all come from a woman between 18 and 30 years old with Graves' hyperthyroidism.

This clonotype was seen many times. This chain connects TRBV20-1 to TRBJ2-7; 10 bases agree with TRBD2. The V gene's germline CDR1 is DFQATT and CDR2 SNEGSKA (reference sequence). Unmatched junction bases numbered 0, after V lost 5 bases and J lost 2 bases. The CDR3 consists of 12 residues. This CDR3 reads CSAGLAAYEQYF. CDR3 in DNA: TGCAGTGCTGGACTAGCGGCCTACGAGCAGTACTTC.

This clonotype was found many times. The V and J genes are TRBV6-1 and TRBJ2-7; 8 bases match TRBD1. CDR1 is MNHNS and CDR2 is SASEGT in the germline V gene. The CDR3 consists of 13 residues. The J segment lost 0 bases and the V segment lost 8 bases, leaving 3 bases of the junction unmatched. This chain's CDR3 is CASEGTGSYEQYF. CDR3 bases: TGTGCCAGCGAAGGGACAGGCTCCTACGAGCAGTACTTC.

This clonotype was picked up many times. The chain is built from TRBV11-2 and TRBJ2-1, with 10 bases matching TRBD2. CDR1 and CDR2 from the germline V gene are SGHAT and FQNNGV. With V trimmed by 1 base and J by 8 bases, 14 bases remained unmatched. The CDR3 extends over 18 amino acids. The CDR3 loop reads CASSLALPGLAFFDEQFF. CDR3 DNA: TGTGCCAGCAGCTTAGCCCTCCCGGGACTAGCGTTCTTCGATGAGCAGTTCTTC.

This clonotype was seen a few times. This chain connects TRBV29-1 to TRBJ2-3; 11 bases fit TRBD2. The CDR3 extends over 14 amino acids. Germline-derived CDR1 and CDR2 are SQVTM and ANQGSEA. V shed 6 bases and J 0 bases; nucleotides not matched to a gene: 2. Written as DNA, the CDR3 is TGCAGCGTCCTAGCGGGAGGAAGCACAGATACGCAGTATTTT. This codes for CSVLAGGSTDTQYF.

This clonotype was detected only a few times. The chain links TRBV4-3 to TRBJ1-4; D not resolved. The CDR3 totals 20 residues. Trimming left V 3 bases short and J 5 bases short, with 28 bases between. CDR1 and CDR2 from the germline V gene are LGHNA and YSLEER. The CDR3 loop is CASSQFVLTVNSGGNEKLFF. CDR3 bases: TGCGCCAGCAGCCAGTTTGTATTAACCGTGAACTCCGGCGGAAATGAAAAACTGTTTTTT.

This clonotype was detected ten times or more. The chain joins TRBV27 to TRBJ2-1; 7 nucleotides match TRBD2. With 6 bases clipped from V and 5 bases from J, the junction kept 13 bases outside the gene matches. The CDR3 has 16 amino acids. The germline V gene encodes CDR1 MNHEY and CDR2 SMNVEV (reference sequence). The CDR3 DNA sequence: TGTGCCAGCAGCCGGGGGGTGTGGAGTGGGGACAATGAGCAGTTCTTC. It is translated as CASSRGVWSGDNEQFF.

This clonotype was picked up many times. The chain carries TRBV30 and TRBJ1-1, with TRBD1 identical over 7 bases. The CDR3 spans 12 residues. V lost 5 bases, J lost 1 base, and 1 base stayed unmatched. Per the germline V gene, CDR1 is GTSNPN and CDR2 is SVGIG (reference sequence). CDR3: CAWDRENTEAFF. DNA for the CDR3: TGTGCCTGGGACAGGGAGAACACTGAAGCTTTCTTT.

This chain links TRBV3-1 with TRBJ2-7; D is ambiguous. This CDR3 contains 14 residues. Trimming removed 1 base from V and 6 bases from J, with 13 bases in between. CDR1 is LGHDT, CDR2 YNNKEL, per germline (reference sequence). The CDR3 here is CASSQGFFPSEQYF. The CDR3 DNA is TGTGCCAGCAGCCAAGGATTCTTCCCCTCCGAGCAGTACTTC.

Only a few counts were recorded for this clonotype. This chain connects TRBV29-1 to TRBJ2-1; D is unclear. The V gene's germline CDR1 is SQVTM and CDR2 ANQGSEA. The CDR3 totals 14 residues. Trimming took off 4 bases at V and 0 bases at J, with 10 bases between the two ends. CDR3 coding DNA: TGCAGCGTTGTACGAGGAGTCTCCTACAATGAGCAGTTCTTC. Translated: CSVVRGVSYNEQFF.

This clonotype was counted many times. The rearrangement joins TRBV20-1 to TRBJ1-4; D call uncertain. Trimming took off 3 bases at V and 7 bases at J, with 12 bases between the two ends. Looked up from germline, CDR1 is DFQATT and CDR2 is SNEGSKA (reference sequence). The CDR3 contains 13 residues. CDR3 sequence: CSASFMGSEKLFF. The CDR3 bases are TGCAGTGCTAGCTTTATGGGGAGTGAAAAACTGTTTTTT.

The V gene is TRBV30, the J gene TRBJ1-1; D possibly corresponds to TRBD1 (6 bases). Germline V gives CDR1 GTSNPN, CDR2 SVGIG (reference sequence). The length of the CDR3 is 13 residues. Trimming took off 4 bases at V and 6 bases at J, with 15 bases between the two ends. The DNA for the CDR3 is TGTGCCTGGAACCTGTGGGGGGCCGCTGAAGCTTTCTTT. Its translation: CAWNLWGAAEAFF.

The chain joins TRBV6-1 to TRBJ2-7; 10 nucleotides line up with TRBD2. This CDR3 is 15 amino acids long. With V trimmed by 6 bases and J by 2 bases, 7 bases remained unmatched. Germline CDR1 MNHNS, CDR2 SASEGT. The chain's CDR3 is CASSIGGLAAYEQYF. CDR3 nucleotides: TGTGCCAGCAGCATAGGAGGACTAGCGGCCTACGAGCAGTACTTC.

The sample holds many counts of this clonotype. The chain has TRBV10-3 and TRBJ1-1; weak D call: TRBD1 (6 bases). This CDR3 has 14 residues. CDR1 is ENHRY, CDR2 SYGVKD, per germline. Between the trimmed V and J ends, which lost 5 bases and 6 bases, there was a span of 16 bases. CDR3 residues: CAISQDRSRPEAFF. In DNA, the CDR3 is TGTGCCATCAGTCAAGACAGGTCGAGGCCTGAAGCTTTCTTT.

This sequence joins TRBV14 and TRBJ2-7; 10 nucleotides align to TRBD1. The CDR3 length is 14 residues. The ends lost 1 base at V and 7 bases at J; junction bases unmatched: 4. Per the germline V gene, CDR1 is SGHDN and CDR2 is FVKESK. CDR3 sequence: CASSQGTGGEEQYF. DNA for the CDR3: TGTGCCAGCAGCCAAGGGACAGGGGGAGAGGAGCAGTACTTC. Based on the CDR3 plus reference TRBV14 and TRBJ2-7, the full variable domain is EAGVTQFPSHSVIEKGQTVTLRCDPISGHDNLYWYRRVMGKEIKFLLHFVKESKQDESGMPNNRFLAERTGGTYSTLKVQPAELEDSGVYFCASSQGTGGEEQYFGPGTRLTVT.

The chain couples TRBV5-6 to TRBJ2-7; TRBD2 matches at 12 bases. Germline V CDR1 and CDR2: SGHDT, YYEEEE. The CDR3 covers 16 residues. V lost 6 bases, J lost 4 bases, and 11 bases stayed unmatched. CDR3 DNA sequence: TGTGCCAGCATCCCCCCCGGGACTAGCGGGTCTTACGAGCAGTACTTC. Translated, it gives CASIPPGTSGSYEQYF.

This clonotype occurred many times. The chain links TRBV11-2 to TRBJ2-1, with TRBD1 matching over 7 bases. The CDR3 is made up of 14 amino acids. The germline gives CDR1 SGHAT, CDR2 FQNNGV. Trimming at V came to 5 bases and at J to 5 bases, leaving 6 bases not matched to a gene. Here the CDR3 DNA reads TGTGCCAGCAGCCCCCGTACAGGGGACAATGAGCAGTTCTTC. Protein: CASSPRTGDNEQFF.

Many counts were recorded for this clonotype. The rearrangement uses TRBV6-1 and TRBJ2-5; the D call may be TRBD1 or TRBD2 (6 bases each). V dropped 5 bases and J dropped 5 bases, with 18 bases sitting between them. The CDR3 length is 15 residues. The germline gives CDR1 MNHNS, CDR2 SASEGT. The CDR3 spells CASSLSGGARETQYF. The DNA for the CDR3 is TGTGCCAGCAGTTTGTCCGGGGGCGCTCGGGAGACCCAGTACTTC.

The chain recombines TRBV4-3 with TRBJ1-3; no definite D call. The germline V gene has CDR1 LGHNA and CDR2 YSLEER. Trimming removed 2 bases from V and 2 bases from J, with 7 bases in between. This CDR3 contains 14 residues. The CDR3 sequence: CASSQRPPGNTIYF. For the CDR3, the DNA is TGCGCCAGCAGCCAACGGCCACCTGGAAACACCATATATTTT.